Sequencing of this T cell receptor beta chain was carried out in a study of T-cell reconstitution after alpha-beta-depleted transplantation in children. Study-level results: The origin of alpha-beta T cells about two months after transplant was reportedly several hundred expanded graft clones.

V was cut by 4 bases and J by 3 bases, with 13 bases left in between. Germline loops: CDR1 SNHLY, CDR2 FYNNEI. The CDR3 has 16 residues. Preparation of the TCRbeta library involved a method that used unique molecular identifiers. TCRdb redid the calling of the PCR reads with MiXCR, one entry per CDR3 protein. The sample shows some 300,000 distinct CDR3 sequences, roughly a tenth of them seen only once. This clonotype was counted ten times or more. The antigen remains undetermined. This receptor was identified in a boy under two years old with acute myeloid leukemia, due to receive a stem cell transplant. The material was PBMCs, obtained before TCRalphabeta/CD19-depleted stem cell transplant. This chain uses TRBV2 with TRBJ1-6; no clear D. Here the CDR3 DNA reads TGTGCCAGCAGTGCGAGGGCAGAACTCTATAATTCACCCCTCCACTTT. Amino acids: CASSARAELYNSPLHF.